This record concerns one T cell receptor (beta chain) sequence. Germline assignment: CDR1 MNHNS and CDR2 SASEGT. This CDR3 comprises 14 residues. The V end was cut by 7 bases, the J end by 3 bases, with 12 bases between. This sample stems from a study of cytomegalovirus exposure and HLA in healthy donors. The PCR made use of 60 Vbeta and 13 Jbeta primers. The method was immunoSEQ multiplex PCR; TCRdb's version includes in-frame clones alone and lacks a portion of them. The sample consists of under 200,000 clones, under 80% of them appearing once. The source of this sequence is a female donor in good health and CMV-seronegative. The sequenced sample was PBMCs. The V call is TRBV6-1, the J call TRBJ2-2; TRBD1 might be the D (5 bases). CDR3 in amino acids: CASTLGRDTGELFF. The CDR3 nucleotides are TGTGCCAGCACTCTGGGGCGCGACACCGGGGAGCTGTTTTTT.